Listed here are 13 T cell receptor beta chains from one sample, sequenced in a study of blood T cell repertoires in COVID-19. Libraries were prepared by immunoSEQ multiplex PCR; TCRdb keeps only in-frame clonotypes and omits some of them. The data hold under 70,000 clones, with more than 70% observed a single time. Material for sequencing was PBMCs or T cells enriched from blood (not recorded which). These receptors came from a middle-aged woman who had recovered from COVID-19.

The chain recombines TRBV24-1 with TRBJ2-2, with D possibly being TRBD1 (6 bases). This CDR3 is 15 amino acids long. Per germline, CDR1 KGHDR and CDR2 SFDVKD. Trimming removed 7 bases from V and 0 bases from J, with 11 bases in between. The CDR3 protein is CATRKTGPNTGELFF. In DNA form, the CDR3 reads TGTGCCACCAGAAAGACAGGCCCGAACACCGGGGAGCTGTTTTTT.

V is TRBV2 and J is TRBJ2-7; 7 bases match TRBD1. The CDR3 runs to 14 residues. Trimming at V came to 4 bases and at J to 0 bases, leaving 3 bases not matched to a gene. The V gene's germline CDR1 is SNHLY and CDR2 FYNNEI. Here the CDR3 reads CASSGQGSSYEQYF. In DNA, the CDR3 is TGTGCCAGCAGTGGACAGGGAAGCTCCTACGAGCAGTACTTC.

This clone showed up just once. V is TRBV6-5 and J is TRBJ1-1; 11 nucleotides match TRBD1. V trimming: 6 bases; J trimming: 6 bases; junction bases outside the gene matches: 6. The CDR3 runs 14 residues. Per germline, CDR1 MNHEY and CDR2 SVGAGI. The CDR3 sequence is CASSTDRGRAEAFF. The CDR3 nucleotides read TGTGCCAGCAGCACGGACAGGGGGCGGGCTGAAGCTTTCTTT.

This chain joins TRBV13 and TRBJ2-7; 8 bases align to TRBD1. The germline CDR1 and CDR2 sequences are PRHDT and FYEKMQ (reference sequence). CDR3 length equals 15 residues. With V trimmed by 4 bases and J by 3 bases, 8 bases remained unmatched. The CDR3 sequence: CASSSTRDRYYEQYF. The CDR3, as DNA: TGTGCCAGCAGCTCCACCCGGGACAGGTACTACGAGCAGTACTTC.

This clone was recorded only once. The chain is built from TRBV6-5 and TRBJ2-1; D not resolved. Germline loops: CDR1 MNHEY, CDR2 SVGAGI. The CDR3 consists of 13 residues. V lost 0 bases, J lost 8 bases, and 8 bases lay in between. In DNA, the CDR3 is TGTGCCAGCAGTTACTCGGATCGGGATGAGCAGTTCTTC. Translating gives CASSYSDRDEQFF.

The rearrangement links TRBV3-1 (or the pseudogene TRBV3-2) to TRBJ2-3; TRBD2 matches 10 bases. There are 18 residues in the CDR3. With 2 bases clipped from V and 8 bases from J, the junction kept 16 bases outside the gene matches. The germline gives CDR1 LGHDT, CDR2 YNNKEL (reference sequence). The CDR3 coding sequence is TGTGCCAGCAGCCAACGAAGGGGTAGCGGGGGGAATTACCTTACGCAGTATTTT. Its protein product is CASSQRRGSGGNYLTQYF.

In its sample, this clone was seen once. The J gene is TRBJ2-1, the V gene TRBV5-1, with TRBD2 matching over 11 bases. The CDR3 runs to 15 residues. Germline V gene lookup returns CDR1 SGHRS and CDR2 YFSETQ. With V trimmed by 3 bases and J by 3 bases, 2 bases remained unmatched. CDR3 protein: CASSSGTSGYNEQFF. The CDR3 bases are TGCGCCAGCAGCTCCGGGACTAGCGGCTACAATGAGCAGTTCTTC.

The rearrangement joins TRBV27 to TRBJ1-1; 12 bases match TRBD1. Germline values: CDR1 MNHEY, CDR2 SMNVEV (reference sequence). There are 13 residues in the CDR3. J gave up 11 bases and V 7 bases, and 8 bases lay outside the gene matches. CDR3 region: CASIPGQGAKAFF. The CDR3 nucleotides read TGTGCCAGCATTCCGGGACAGGGGGCAAAGGCTTTCTTT.

This chain links TRBV12-3 or TRBV12-4 with TRBJ2-1, with D maybe TRBD2 (7 bases). This CDR3 region has 13 residues. The V and J ends lost 2 bases and 9 bases respectively, with 11 bases between them. The CDR3 here is CASSLWGGGEQFF. The DNA of the CDR3 is TGTGCCAGCAGTTTATGGGGAGGGGGTGAGCAGTTCTTC.

This clone was recorded once. The CDR3 spells CASSLGLSGNTIYF. CDR3 DNA: TGTGCCAGCAGCCTAGGACTCTCTGGAAACACCATATATTTT. The rearrangement joins TRBV11-1 to TRBJ1-3; D uncertain. There are 14 residues in the CDR3. Germline lookup yields CDR1 SGHAT and CDR2 FQDESV (reference sequence). Deletions cut 5 bases from V and 0 bases from J, with 8 bases between.

This clone has more than one count but fewer than ten. The chain carries TRBV19 and TRBJ1-6; D ambiguous. Trimming left V 3 bases short and J 7 bases short, with 19 bases between. Germline CDR1 and CDR2: LNHDA and SQIVND (reference sequence). The CDR3 runs 17 residues. The CDR3 coding sequence is TGTGCCAGTAGTATTTGGGCCATTGGGCGGGGAAATTCACCCCTCCACTTT. It encodes CASSIWAIGRGNSPLHF.

The V call is TRBV9, the J call TRBJ2-1, with 11 nucleotides matching TRBD1. Germline CDR1 reads SGDLS; CDR2 reads YYNGEE. Trimming cost V 0 bases and J 5 bases; bases outside gene matches: 1. The CDR3 loop spans 15 amino acids. The CDR3 nucleotides read TGTGCCAGCAGCGTAGGGACAGGGGGCAACAATGAGCAGTTCTTC. It encodes CASSVGTGGNNEQFF.

V and J are TRBV9 and TRBJ1-1; TRBD1 matches at 9 bases. The CDR3 is 16 amino acids. The germline CDR1 and CDR2 sequences are SGDLS and YYNGEE. V lost 5 bases, J lost 11 bases, and 19 bases stayed unmatched. The CDR3 is CASSDHRPGQGEVAFF. CDR3 in DNA: TGTGCCAGCAGTGACCACCGACCGGGACAGGGTGAGGTGGCTTTCTTT.